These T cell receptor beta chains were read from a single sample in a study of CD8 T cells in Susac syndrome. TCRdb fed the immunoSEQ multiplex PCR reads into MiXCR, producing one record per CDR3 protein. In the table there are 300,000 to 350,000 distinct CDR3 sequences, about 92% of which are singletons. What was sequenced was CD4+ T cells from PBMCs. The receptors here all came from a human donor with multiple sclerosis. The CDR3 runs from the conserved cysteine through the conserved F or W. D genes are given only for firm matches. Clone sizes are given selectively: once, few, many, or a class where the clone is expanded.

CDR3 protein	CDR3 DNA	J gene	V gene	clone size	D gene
CASTGSNTGELFF	TGTGCCAGCACAGGGTCGAACACCGGGGAGCTGTTTTTT	TRBJ2-2	TRBV2	NA	NA
CASSITGLQPQHF	TGTGCCAGTAGTATAACAGGGCTCCAGCCCCAGCATTTT	TRBJ1-5	TRBV19	NA	NA
CASSAVPGPRSLHF	TGTGCCAGCAGCGCGGTCCCAGGGCCGAGGTCCCTCCACTTT	TRBJ1-6	TRBV7-8	NA	NA
CSARDRGRLASTGELFF	TGCAGTGCTAGAGACAGGGGGCGCTTGGCGAGTACCGGGGAGCTGTTTTTT	TRBJ2-2	TRBV20-1	NA	TRBD1
CASSLGGISQETQYF	TGTGCCAGCAGCTTAGGGGGTATCAGTCAAGAGACCCAGTACTTC	TRBJ2-5	TRBV7-9	NA	NA
CASRTHPAYEQYF	TGTGCCAGCAGAACCCATCCGGCCTACGAGCAGTACTTC	TRBJ2-7	TRBV2	NA	NA
CAPTGFCQPQHF	TGCGCCCCGACAGGGTTTTGCCAGCCCCAGCATTTT	TRBJ1-5	TRBV23-1	NA	TRBD1
CASSPTTSGRASEQYF	TGTGCCAGCTCACCTACGACTAGCGGGAGGGCGAGCGAGCAGTACTTC	TRBJ2-7	TRBV18	NA	TRBD2
CASSLRTSGRANEQFF	TGTGCCAGCAGCTTAAGGACTAGCGGGAGGGCGAATGAGCAGTTCTTC	TRBJ2-1	TRBV7-3	NA	TRBD2
CASSLPGRNIQYF	TGTGCCAGCAGCCTCCCGGGGAGAAACATTCAGTACTTC	TRBJ2-4	TRBV7-2	NA	NA
CASSLSVSYEQYF	TGTGCCAGCAGTCTCTCAGTATCCTACGAGCAGTACTTC	TRBJ2-7	TRBV27	NA	NA
CASRLTGTNTEAFF	TGTGCCAGCAGACTGACAGGGACGAACACTGAAGCTTTCTTT	TRBJ1-1	TRBV12-3/TRBV12-4	NA	TRBD1
CASSRGVEGTEAFF	TGTGCCAGCAGCAGGGGGGTGGAGGGCACTGAAGCTTTCTTT	TRBJ1-1	TRBV21-1	NA	NA
CASSLVQGLYSNQPQHF	TGTGCCAGCAGTTTGGTCCAGGGACTTTATAGCAATCAGCCCCAGCATTTT	TRBJ1-5	TRBV28	NA	NA
CSVVGSSYEQYF	TGCAGCGTTGTCGGGAGCTCCTACGAGCAGTACTTC	TRBJ2-7	TRBV29-1	NA	NA
CSASGTGTYGYTF	TGCAGTGCTAGCGGGACAGGAACCTATGGCTACACCTTC	TRBJ1-2	TRBV20-1	NA	TRBD1
CSARGYASSTDTQYF	TGCAGTGCTAGAGGTTATGCCTCTAGCACAGATACGCAGTATTTT	TRBJ2-3	TRBV20-1	NA	NA
CASSPQGFGEQYF	TGTGCCAGCAGTCCGCAGGGGTTTGGCGAGCAGTACTTC	TRBJ2-7	TRBV6-2/TRBV6-3	NA	NA
CASSLRASMNTEAFF	TGTGCCAGCAGCTTAAGGGCCAGTATGAACACTGAAGCTTTCTTT	TRBJ1-1	TRBV7-3	NA	NA
CSVDLQGSLAFF	TGCAGCGTTGATTTACAGGGTTCTCTTGCTTTCTTT	TRBJ1-1	TRBV29-1	NA	NA
CASSESARYGYTF	TGTGCCAGCAGTGAATCGGCCCGCTATGGCTACACCTTC	TRBJ1-2	TRBV25-1	NA	NA
CASSFGATDTQYF	TGTGCCAGCAGTTTTGGGGCCACAGATACGCAGTATTTT	TRBJ2-3	TRBV27	NA	NA
CASSPHTFETGLGAFF	TGTGCCAGCAGCCCTCATACTTTCGAAACAGGGTTGGGAGCTTTCTTT	TRBJ1-1	TRBV12-3/TRBV12-4	NA	NA
CASSPAGSNEQFF	TGTGCCAGCAGTCCCGCCGGCTCAAATGAGCAGTTCTTC	TRBJ2-1	TRBV12-3/TRBV12-4	once	NA
CASRITDTQYF	TGTGCCAGCAGAATCACAGATACGCAGTATTTT	TRBJ2-3	TRBV2	NA	NA
CASSSDWRELFF	TGTGCCAGCAGTTCCGATTGGCGGGAGCTGTTTTTT	TRBJ2-2	TRBV12-3/TRBV12-4	once	NA
CASRRTAGGWSPLHF	TGTGCCAGCAGAAGGACGGCAGGAGGGTGGTCACCCCTCCACTTT	TRBJ1-6	TRBV6-2/TRBV6-3	NA	NA
CASSHRGSTDTQYF	TGTGCCAGCAGCCACAGGGGTAGCACAGATACGCAGTATTTT	TRBJ2-3	TRBV5-6	once	TRBD1
CASRGQLETQYF	TGTGCCAGCAGGGGACAGTTAGAGACCCAGTACTTC	TRBJ2-5	TRBV25-1	NA	TRBD1
CASSLGTTTQETQYF	TGTGCCAGCAGCTTAGGGACAACCACACAAGAGACCCAGTACTTC	TRBJ2-5	TRBV5-4	NA	NA
CASSYTTSYSYEQYF	TGTGCCAGCAGTTACACGACTAGCTACTCCTACGAGCAGTACTTC	TRBJ2-7	TRBV6-2/TRBV6-3	NA	TRBD2
CASSTLDSPGPQHF	TGTGCCAGTAGTACCTTGGACAGCCCCGGGCCCCAGCATTTT	TRBJ1-5	TRBV19	NA	NA
CASSSGRLGSGTSGPQETQYF	TGTGCCAGCAGTTCCGGGCGGTTGGGGTCCGGGACTAGCGGCCCACAAGAGACCCAGTACTTC	TRBJ2-5	TRBV11-2	NA	TRBD2
CAWRDHMGSGTDTQYF	TGTGCCTGGAGGGACCACATGGGCTCCGGGACAGATACGCAGTATTTT	TRBJ2-3	TRBV30	NA	NA